The 13 T cell receptor beta chains given below trace back to one sample, sequenced in a study of blood T cells in healthy people across ages. A J-beta primer mix and a sample-barcoded 5' primer were used in a second PCR of about 6 to 12 cycles. Each CDR3 protein gets one entry after TCRdb re-called the 5' RACE reads with MiXCR. The sample lists 800,000 to 950,000 distinct CDR3 sequences, under 50% occurring once. Sequenced input: blood. The receptors were gathered from a man in his thirties or forties in good health.

This clonotype was seen repeatedly, ten times or more. The genes are TRBV29-1 and TRBJ1-2; 9 positions match TRBD1. The ends lost 5 bases at V and 4 bases at J; junction bases unmatched: 11. From germline, CDR1 is SQVTM and CDR2 ANQGSEA. The CDR3 runs 15 residues. The CDR3 reads CSVTTTGGAGYGYTF. The CDR3, as DNA: TGCAGCGTTACAACTACAGGGGGCGCTGGCTATGGCTACACCTTC.

V and J are TRBV12-3 or TRBV12-4 and TRBJ1-5; D is uncertain. CDR3 length: 15 residues. V shed 7 bases and J shed 0 bases, with 13 bases lying between them. The CDR3 region has the DNA TGTGCCAGCACCGCTCCAGGCGTTAGCAATCAGCCCCAGCATTTT. Translation: CASTAPGVSNQPQHF.

This clonotype was seen a few times. CDR3 coding DNA: TGCGCCAGCAGCCAAGGGGACAGGGTGGTTGAAGCTTTCTTT. Protein sequence: CASSQGDRVVEAFF. This chain joins TRBV4-1 and TRBJ1-1; 9 positions match TRBD1. The V segment lost 1 base and the J segment 7 bases; nucleotides outside the gene matches: 4. CDR3 length equals 14 residues. CDR1 MGHRA and CDR2 YSYEKL come from the germline V gene.

There are a few counts of this clonotype. CDR3 residues: CATGRTEDNEQFF. CDR3 bases: TGTGCCACCGGTCGGACAGAGGACAATGAGCAGTTCTTC. This chain connects TRBV12-3 or TRBV12-4 to TRBJ2-1, with D possibly TRBD1 on 6 matching bases. This CDR3 spans 13 amino acids. V was pared by 10 bases and J by 5 bases, with 15 bases between.

This clonotype was picked up a small number of times. This sequence joins TRBV12-3 or TRBV12-4 and TRBJ1-2, with TRBD1 matching over 8 bases. This CDR3 has 13 residues. The V gene end was trimmed by 6 bases and the J gene end by 4 bases; junction bases not matched to a gene: 4. The CDR3 region has the DNA TGTGCCAGCAGGCAGGGGGCCACCTATGGCTACACCTTC. Translating gives CASRQGATYGYTF.

This clonotype was detected ten times or more. The V gene is TRBV4-3, the J gene TRBJ2-6, with D possibly being TRBD2 (6 bases). The CDR3 sequence is 16 residues long. Trimming shortened V by 0 bases and J by 1 base, and 7 bases separated the two germline ends. CDR1 and CDR2 (germline): LGHNA, YSLEER. The CDR3 sequence is CASSQEAGSGANVLTF. The CDR3 DNA reads as TGCGCCAGCAGCCAAGAGGCGGGGTCTGGGGCCAACGTCCTGACTTTC.

This sequence joins TRBV10-2 and TRBJ2-7; 11 bases are a match to TRBD2. CDR3 length equals 15 residues. In germline, CDR1 is WSHSY, CDR2 SAAADI. Trimming at V came to 2 bases and at J to 6 bases, leaving 6 bases not matched to a gene. The chain's CDR3 is CASSETSGGFREQYF. The DNA of the CDR3 is TGCGCCAGCAGTGAGACTAGCGGGGGCTTTCGCGAGCAGTACTTC.

The J gene is TRBJ2-2, the V gene TRBV12-3 or TRBV12-4; possibly TRBD2 for D (5 bases). The CDR3 totals 16 residues. Trimming pared 1 base from V and 2 bases from J, leaving 11 bases between. CDR3 sequence: CASSLGLASNTGELFF. The CDR3 DNA follows: TGTGCCAGCAGTTTAGGGCTAGCCTCCAACACCGGGGAGCTGTTTTTT.

As regards this clonotype: This clone may be a read error of a much larger clone one base away. V is TRBV29-1 and J is TRBJ2-1, with a weak D call TRBD1 (5 bases). The DNA end lines up better with TRBJ2-7; the J call may be wrong. This CDR3 region has 15 residues. CDR1 is SQVTM and CDR2 is ANQGSEA in the germline V gene. CDR3 bases: TGCAGCGTTGATATGGGGCAGAGCTCCTACAATGAGCAGTACTTC. This encodes CSVDMGQSSYNEQYF.

V and J are TRBV9 and TRBJ2-7; TRBD1 or TRBD2 may be the D gene (6 bases each). The V and J ends lost 0 bases and 3 bases respectively, with 13 bases between them. The CDR3 spans 15 residues. Germline CDR1 reads SGDLS; CDR2 reads YYNGEE. The CDR3 loop reads CASSVETGAIYEQYF. Written as DNA, the CDR3 is TGTGCCAGCAGCGTAGAGACGGGGGCGATCTACGAGCAGTACTTC.

Comment on this clonotype: The junction departs from the called germline gene at one end, perhaps through a read error. The chain combines TRBV20-1 with TRBJ2-4; D may match TRBD1 or TRBD2 (5 bases each). Germline CDR1 is DFQATT and CDR2 is SNEGSKA (reference sequence). The length of the CDR3 is 10 residues. The CDR3 DNA sequence: TGCAGTGCCAGAGAGGGGATTCAGTACTTC. This codes for CSAREGIQYF.

The rearrangement joins TRBV20-1 to TRBJ2-7; 7 nucleotides match TRBD2. Germline V gene data show CDR1 as DFQATT and CDR2 as SNEGSKA (reference sequence). Unmatched junction bases numbered 3, after V lost 1 base and J lost 0 bases. CDR3 length: 14 amino acids. CDR3 region: CSARGGRDSYEQYF. The DNA for the CDR3 is TGCAGTGCTAGAGGCGGGAGAGACTCCTACGAGCAGTACTTC.

The chain couples TRBV28 to TRBJ2-1, with 9 positions matching TRBD1. Germline values: CDR1 MDHEN, CDR2 SYDVKM. V shed 4 bases and J 3 bases; nucleotides not matched to a gene: 13. The CDR3 is 18 amino acids. In DNA form, the CDR3 reads TGTGCCAGCAGTTCCGCAGCTCTACAGGGGGCATACTACAATGAGCAGTTCTTC. Its protein product is CASSSAALQGAYYNEQFF. The full variable domain, with the rest looked up from reference TRBV28 and TRBJ2-1, is DVKVTQSSRYLVKRTGEKVFLECVQDMDHENMFWYRQDPGLGLRLIYFSYDVKMKEKGDIPEGYSVSREKKERFSLILESASTNQTSMYLCASSSAALQGAYYNEQFFGPGTRLTVL.